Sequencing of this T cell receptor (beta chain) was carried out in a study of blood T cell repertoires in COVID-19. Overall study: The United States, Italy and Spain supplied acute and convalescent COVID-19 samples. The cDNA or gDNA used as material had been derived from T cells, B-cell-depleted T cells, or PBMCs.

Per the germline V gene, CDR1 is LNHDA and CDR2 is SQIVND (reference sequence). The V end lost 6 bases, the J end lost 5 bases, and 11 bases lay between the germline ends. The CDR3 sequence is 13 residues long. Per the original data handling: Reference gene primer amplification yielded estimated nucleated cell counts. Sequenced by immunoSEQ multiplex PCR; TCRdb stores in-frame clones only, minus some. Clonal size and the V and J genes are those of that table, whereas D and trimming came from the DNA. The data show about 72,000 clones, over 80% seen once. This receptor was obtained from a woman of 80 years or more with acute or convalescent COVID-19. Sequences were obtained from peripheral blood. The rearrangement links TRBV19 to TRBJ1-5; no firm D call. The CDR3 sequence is CASSGRMDQPQHF. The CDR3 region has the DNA TGTGCCAGTAGCGGGAGGATGGATCAGCCCCAGCATTTT.